The 17 T cell receptor beta chains reported below all come from one sample, sequenced in a study of T cells in Graves' hyperthyroidism and ophthalmopathy. Template material for amplifying TCR beta CDR3 regions consisted of RNA transcripts. A first-round RT-PCR of the TCR CDR3 used the HTBI primer set. MiXCR, applied by TCRdb to the multiplex PCR reads, yields one record per CDR3 protein. This sample has hundreds of thousands of distinct CDR3 sequences, with over 15% found just once. The sequencing sample was made of blood. These receptors came from a woman younger than 35 with Graves' hyperthyroidism.

This clonotype has a handful of counts. The chain carries TRBV4-3 and TRBJ2-6; 11 bases align to TRBD1. V was pared by 3 bases and J by 2 bases, with 6 bases of the junction left unmatched. Per the germline V gene, CDR1 is LGHNA and CDR2 is YSLEER. The CDR3 contains 18 residues. CDR3: CASSQGGQGVTGANVLTF. For the CDR3, the DNA is TGCGCCAGCAGCCAGGGGGGACAGGGGGTGACTGGGGCCAACGTCCTGACTTTC.

As DNA, the CDR3 is TGTGCCAGTAGTATAGCCCTTTCCCTCAAGCGGGAGCAGTACTTC. This translates into CASSIALSLKREQYF. The chain joins TRBV19 to TRBJ2-7; the D gene is possibly TRBD2 (5 bases). The CDR3 has 15 amino acids. Germline assignment: CDR1 LNHDA and CDR2 SQIVND (reference sequence). Trimming left V 1 base short and J 7 bases short, with 17 bases between.

This clonotype occurred a few times. The chain employs TRBV15 and TRBJ1-1, with D hard to call. V was pared by 0 bases and J by 0 bases, with 8 bases between. This CDR3 region has 15 residues. CDR1 is LNHNV and CDR2 is YYDKDF in the germline V gene (reference sequence). CDR3 sequence (DNA): TGTGCCACCAGCAGAGATCTGCCTATGAACACTGAAGCTTTCTTT. Translated: CATSRDLPMNTEAFF.

This sequence joins TRBV11-2 and TRBJ2-5; TRBD2 might be the D (6 bases). Germline loops: CDR1 SGHAT, CDR2 FQNNGV. Trimming shortened V by 5 bases and J by 4 bases, and 17 bases separated the two germline ends. There are 15 residues in the CDR3. The CDR3 reads CASSPGGAPGETQYF. CDR3 bases: TGTGCCAGCAGCCCGGGCGGGGCCCCGGGAGAGACCCAGTACTTC.

In this sample, this clonotype turned up many times. V and J are TRBV3-1 and TRBJ2-7, with D possibly being TRBD1 (6 bases). Trimming pared 3 bases from V and 6 bases from J, leaving 12 bases between. Germline assignment: CDR1 LGHDT and CDR2 YNNKEL (reference sequence). The CDR3 is 13 amino acids. Here the CDR3 reads CASSQIQGGEQYF. For the CDR3, the DNA is TGTGCCAGCAGCCAGATACAGGGCGGCGAGCAGTACTTC.

This clonotype has only a few counts. The rearrangement uses TRBV10-3 and TRBJ2-1; TRBD2 matches 8 bases. The CDR3 extends over 15 amino acids. The germline gives CDR1 ENHRY, CDR2 SYGVKD. Trimming cost V 5 bases and J 1 base; bases outside gene matches: 4. CDR3 residues: CAISSIAGSYNEQFF. DNA for the CDR3: TGTGCCATCAGTTCCATAGCGGGATCCTACAATGAGCAGTTCTTC.

The chain links TRBV29-1 to TRBJ1-1, with unresolved D. Germline V gene sequence: CDR1 SQVTM, CDR2 ANQGSEA. The ends were cut back, 3 bases at V and 7 bases at J, with 6 bases in the middle. The CDR3 is made up of 10 amino acids. This CDR3 is CSVEGGEAFF. CDR3 sequence (DNA): TGCAGCGTTGAGGGCGGTGAAGCTTTCTTT.

This clonotype was counted at least ten times. This chain links TRBV10-3 with TRBJ1-4; 8 bases agree with TRBD1. Trimming at V came to 6 bases and at J to 3 bases, leaving 0 bases not matched to a gene. The CDR3 is 13 residues long. In germline, CDR1 is ENHRY, CDR2 SYGVKD. The CDR3, as DNA: TGTGCCATCAGGGGACAGGCTAATGAAAAACTGTTTTTT. This sequence encodes CAIRGQANEKLFF.

This clonotype was seen a few times. This sequence may be a read error, since a much larger clone differs from it by one base. The chain has TRBV6-2 or TRBV6-3 and TRBJ2-5, with TRBD2 as a possible D gene (5 bases). Germline CDR1 MNHEY, CDR2 SVGEGT. V lost 6 bases to trimming and J lost 8 bases, with 19 bases between them. The CDR3 consists of 14 residues. The CDR3 DNA reads as TGTGCCAGCAGGAAGAACGGAGGTCGGGAAACCCAGTACTTC. It specifies CASRKNGGRETQYF.

This clonotype was detected ten times or more. The chain uses TRBV6-1 and TRBJ1-1; TRBD1 is a possible D gene (6 bases). This CDR3 contains 13 residues. Deletions cut 7 bases from V and 4 bases from J, with 13 bases between. Germline V gene data show CDR1 as MNHNS and CDR2 as SASEGT. The CDR3 loop is CASNLGGATEAFF. CDR3 nucleotides: TGTGCCAGCAATTTGGGGGGGGCCACTGAAGCTTTCTTT.

The rearrangement uses TRBV7-2 and TRBJ2-7; 10 nucleotides agree with TRBD2. The germline V gene has CDR1 SGHTA and CDR2 FQGNSA. V shed 7 bases, J shed 6 bases, and the junction held 9 bases outside the gene matches. This CDR3 has 14 residues. For the CDR3, the DNA is TGTGCCAGCACCATAGCGGGAGGCTCGGGCGAGCAGTACTTC. It specifies CASTIAGGSGEQYF.

The chain uses TRBV12-3 or TRBV12-4 and TRBJ2-3, with 9 positions matching TRBD2. The CDR3 has 13 residues. V shed 5 bases, J shed 6 bases, and the junction held 3 bases outside the gene matches. The CDR3 nucleotides are TGTGCCAGCAGTGGCGGGAGGGGGGATACGCAGTATTTT. It is translated as CASSGGRGDTQYF.

The chain uses TRBV20-1 and TRBJ2-3; perhaps TRBD1 as D (7 bases). CDR1 and CDR2 from the germline V gene are DFQATT and SNEGSKA (reference sequence). V lost 3 bases and J lost 8, with 21 bases in between. The CDR3 contains 15 residues. In DNA form, the CDR3 reads TGCAGTGCTAGCCCGGGGCAGGGGGGCCGCGGTACGCAGTATTTT. It specifies CSASPGQGGRGTQYF.

This clonotype showed up many times. The chain links TRBV3-1 to TRBJ2-1; no definite D call. V dropped 2 bases and J dropped 10 bases, with 9 bases sitting between them. CDR1 LGHDT and CDR2 YNNKEL come from the germline V gene (reference sequence). The CDR3 sequence is 12 residues long. CDR3 protein: CASSQWGQEQFF. The CDR3 coding sequence is TGTGCCAGCAGCCAATGGGGTCAGGAGCAGTTCTTC.

This clonotype was observed at least ten times. V usage is TRBV28 and J usage is TRBJ2-7, with TRBD1 matching 8 bases. Germline lookup yields CDR1 MDHEN and CDR2 SYDVKM. V lost 5 bases and J lost 2; bases outside the gene matches: 11. This CDR3 comprises 16 residues. The CDR3 nucleotides read TGTGCCAGCAGTACCGCCGGGACAGGCCAGCCCTACGAGCAGTACTTC. It encodes CASSTAGTGQPYEQYF.

This clonotype occurred many times. CDR3 amino acids: CASSSPQGQANTEAFF. The CDR3, as DNA: TGCGCCAGCAGCTCACCCCAAGGACAGGCGAACACTGAAGCTTTCTTT. The rearrangement uses TRBV5-1 and TRBJ1-1; 7 bases are shared with TRBD1. V lost 3 bases, J lost 1 base, and 9 bases stayed unmatched. The germline V gene encodes CDR1 SGHRS and CDR2 YFSETQ. The CDR3 length is 16 residues.

V usage is TRBV24-1 and J usage is TRBJ2-1, with TRBD1 identical over 10 bases. Trimming removed 5 bases from V and 4 bases from J; junction bases left unmatched: 7. The CDR3 has 16 residues. Looked up from germline, CDR1 is KGHDR and CDR2 is SFDVKD. Here the CDR3 DNA reads TGTGCCACCAGTGCGTTGGACAGGGGGTTATACAATGAGCAGTTCTTC. Encoded protein: CATSALDRGLYNEQFF.